This passage covers 28 T cell receptor beta chains from one sample sequenced in a study of blood T cell repertoires in COVID-19. Sequenced by immunoSEQ multiplex PCR; TCRdb stores in-frame clones only, minus some. The sample includes around 120,000 clones, 88% seen only once; the top ten take about 1.5%. The sample taken for sequencing was peripheral blood. The receptors shown here come from a human donor in a cohort sampled during active COVID-19.

The CDR3 bases are TGTGCCAGTAGTAGTAGTGAAGAGACCCAGTACTTC. Translating gives CASSSSEETQYF. The gene calls are TRBV19 and TRBJ2-5; no clear D. Deletions cut 4 bases from V and 3 bases from J, with 6 bases between. Germline V gene data show CDR1 as LNHDA and CDR2 as SQIVND (reference sequence). The CDR3 covers 12 residues.

V is TRBV4-1 and J is TRBJ1-4; maybe TRBD1 (5 bases). V gave up 4 bases and J gave up 8 bases, with 11 bases separating them. The CDR3 contains 13 residues. The germline V gene has CDR1 MGHRA and CDR2 YSYEKL. CDR3: CASSRGGREKLFF. DNA of the CDR3: TGCGCCAGCAGCCGCGGGGGTAGGGAAAAACTGTTTTTT.

The V gene is TRBV5-1, the J gene TRBJ2-3, with a weak D call TRBD2 (5 bases). Germline lookup yields CDR1 SGHRS and CDR2 YFSETQ. Trimming took 0 bases from V and 6 from J, leaving 20 bases between them. The CDR3 has 17 residues. The CDR3 region is CASSLGRSSSSWDTQYF. In nucleotides, the CDR3 is TGCGCCAGCAGCTTGGGACGGTCTAGCTCTAGCTGGGATACGCAGTATTTT.

The chain employs TRBV14 and TRBJ1-2; weak D call: TRBD1 (5 bases). V was pared by 4 bases and J by 4 bases, with 13 bases between. This CDR3 has 14 amino acids. The V gene's germline CDR1 is SGHDN and CDR2 FVKESK. In DNA, the CDR3 is TGTGCCAGCAGCCCAGGGCAAAAAGGCTATGGCTACACCTTC. Translated: CASSPGQKGYGYTF.

CDR3 sequence: CSVAPRTGGLYEQYF. The CDR3 coding sequence is TGCAGCGTCGCGCCGCGGACAGGGGGCCTCTACGAGCAGTACTTC. The chain recombines TRBV29-1 with TRBJ2-7; 11 nucleotides line up with TRBD1. V lost 6 bases and J lost 3; bases outside the gene matches: 10. This CDR3 is 15 amino acids long. CDR1 is SQVTM, CDR2 ANQGSEA, per germline.

The chain has TRBV19 and TRBJ2-2; 9 nucleotides match TRBD1. Germline trimming cut 4 bases from V and 4 bases from J; bases unmatched to any gene: 7. The CDR3 is 16 amino acids. CDR1 is LNHDA, CDR2 SQIVND, per germline (reference sequence). CDR3 DNA sequence: TGTGCCAGTAGTACCCACAGGGGGCGAGGCACCGGGGAGCTGTTTTTT. Protein: CASSTHRGRGTGELFF.

The chain joins TRBV15 to TRBJ2-2; 8 bases fit TRBD2. Unmatched junction bases numbered 5, after V lost 2 bases and J lost 3 bases. Per germline, CDR1 LNHNV and CDR2 YYDKDF (reference sequence). CDR3 size: 16 residues. CDR3 loop: CATSRSSGKYTGELFF. For the CDR3, the DNA is TGTGCCACCAGCAGAAGTAGCGGGAAGTACACCGGGGAGCTGTTTTTT.

The chain joins TRBV11-2 to TRBJ2-1; D possibly corresponds to TRBD1 (6 bases). This CDR3 contains 19 residues. Germline V gene sequence: CDR1 SGHAT, CDR2 FQNNGV. V lost 4 bases, J lost 5 bases, and 27 bases lay in between. The CDR3, as DNA: TGTGCCAGCAGCTCCCTACTTTCGGGACACCTAACTACCAACAATGAGCAGTTCTTC. Translation: CASSSLLSGHLTTNNEQFF.

This clone was counted only a few times. The chain is built from TRBV12-3 or TRBV12-4 and TRBJ1-3, with D unclear. The CDR3 is 10 amino acids. V was trimmed by 8 bases and J by 7 bases, leaving 6 bases between them. The CDR3 loop is CASALNTIYF. The CDR3 nucleotides read TGTGCCAGCGCACTCAACACCATATATTTT.

This clone was found once. This sequence joins TRBV11-2 and TRBJ2-7; perhaps TRBD2 as D (5 bases). Trimming removed 1 base from V and 5 bases from J, with 21 bases in between. The CDR3 is 17 residues long. CDR1 SGHAT and CDR2 FQNNGV come from the germline V gene. CDR3 sequence (DNA): TGTGCCAGCAGCTTAGGGCTAAGGATGGCGGGTGCCCACGAGCAGTACTTC. Translating gives CASSLGLRMAGAHEQYF.

The rearrangement links TRBV19 to TRBJ2-2; D perhaps matches TRBD2 (6 bases). V was trimmed by 5 bases and J by 0 bases, leaving 13 bases between them. Per germline, CDR1 LNHDA and CDR2 SQIVND (reference sequence). The CDR3 is 16 residues long. In DNA form, the CDR3 reads TGTGCCAGTAGTCTTCTGGGGGGATCGAACACCGGGGAGCTGTTTTTT. The encoded protein is CASSLLGGSNTGELFF.

V is TRBV11-2 and J is TRBJ2-7; 13 bases line up with TRBD2. The CDR3 runs 16 residues. Germline CDR1 SGHAT, CDR2 FQNNGV. Trimming removed 5 bases from V and 3 bases from J; junction bases left unmatched: 7. The CDR3 region is CASSALAGGPHYEQYF. In DNA form, the CDR3 reads TGTGCCAGCAGCGCACTAGCGGGGGGGCCCCACTACGAGCAGTACTTC. Based on the CDR3 plus reference TRBV11-2 and TRBJ2-7, the full variable domain is EAGVAQSPRYKIIEKRQSVAFWCNPISGHATLYWYQQILGQGPKLLIQFQNNGVVDDSQLPKDRFSAERLKGVDSTLKIQPAKLEDSAVYLCASSALAGGPHYEQYFGPGTRLTVT.

The chain has TRBV27 and TRBJ2-1, with 10 nucleotides matching TRBD1. The ends lost 6 bases at V and 1 base at J; junction bases unmatched: 3. This CDR3 contains 15 residues. Germline values: CDR1 MNHEY, CDR2 SMNVEV (reference sequence). The CDR3 protein is CASRRGQGSYNEQFF. Here the CDR3 DNA reads TGTGCCAGCAGAAGGGGACAGGGGTCCTACAATGAGCAGTTCTTC.

The chain couples TRBV27 to TRBJ2-3; 13 positions match TRBD2. V shed 5 bases, J shed 10 bases, and the junction held 6 bases outside the gene matches. There are 14 residues in the CDR3. Germline CDR1 is MNHEY and CDR2 is SMNVEV (reference sequence). The CDR3 region has the DNA TGTGCCAGCAGTCTAGGACTAGCGGGAGAATCGCAGTATTTT. This gives the protein CASSLGLAGESQYF.

The rearrangement joins TRBV3-1 (or the pseudogene TRBV3-2) to TRBJ2-3; 7 nucleotides align to TRBD2. Per germline, CDR1 LGHDT and CDR2 YNNKEL (reference sequence). The junction had 5 bases not matched to a gene; V was cut back by 0 bases and J by 2 bases. The CDR3 spans 16 residues. CDR3 sequence: CASSQDWGRATDTQYF. CDR3 bases: TGTGCCAGCAGCCAAGATTGGGGGAGGGCCACAGATACGCAGTATTTT.

As regards this clone: Other DNA sequences in this sample translate to the same CDR3. The chain links TRBV9 to TRBJ2-3; a weak D match, TRBD1 (6 bases). This CDR3 is built from 15 residues. Trimming took off 0 bases at V and 3 bases at J, with 11 bases between the two ends. Germline CDR1 is SGDLS and CDR2 is YYNGEE. The CDR3: CASSVGPQGTDTQYF. For the CDR3, the DNA is TGTGCCAGCAGCGTAGGTCCCCAGGGGACAGATACGCAGTATTTT. Filled out from reference TRBV9 and TRBJ2-3, the complete variable domain reads DSGVTQTPKHLITATGQRVTLRCSPRSGDLSVYWYQQSLDQGLQFLIQYYNGEERAKGNILERFSAQQFPDLHSELNLSSLELGDSALYFCASSVGPQGTDTQYFGPGTRLTVL.

The CDR3, as DNA: TGTGCCAGCAGCCCAGGACAGAATGAAAAACTGTTTTTT. Amino acid sequence: CASSPGQNEKLFF. The V gene is TRBV5-4, the J gene TRBJ1-4, with D possibly matching TRBD1 (6 bases). The germline CDR1 and CDR2 sequences are SGHNT and YYREEE (reference sequence). The V and J ends lost 4 bases and 5 bases respectively, with 9 bases between them. The length of the CDR3 is 13 residues.

The chain uses TRBV27 and TRBJ2-2, with D perhaps matching TRBD1 (5 bases). The CDR3 is 17 amino acids. Germline assignment: CDR1 MNHEY and CDR2 SMNVEV (reference sequence). V gave up 0 bases and J gave up 2 bases, with 13 bases separating them. This chain's CDR3 is CASSLSVWTFNTGELFF. The CDR3 nucleotides read TGTGCCAGCAGTTTATCCGTTTGGACATTCAACACCGGGGAGCTGTTTTTT.

The CDR3 loop is CASSLAGTGVPQTEQYF. The CDR3 nucleotides read TGTGCCAGCAGCTTGGCCGGGACAGGGGTTCCCCAAACCGAGCAGTACTTC. The chain is built from TRBV5-6 and TRBJ2-7, with 10 bases identical to TRBD1. The germline V gene has CDR1 SGHDT and CDR2 YYEEEE. The V segment lost 0 bases and the J segment 6 bases; nucleotides outside the gene matches: 12. CDR3 length: 17 amino acids.

This sequence joins TRBV2 and TRBJ1-1, with no clear D. Trimming took off 3 bases at V and 0 bases at J, with 5 bases between the two ends. The CDR3 totals 13 residues. Germline V lookup: CDR1 SNHLY, CDR2 FYNNEI. DNA of the CDR3: TGTGCCAGCAGTGAGAGCCTGAACACTGAAGCTTTCTTT. This sequence encodes CASSESLNTEAFF.

The chain uses TRBV2 and TRBJ2-4; the D gene is possibly TRBD1 (6 bases). This CDR3 is built from 14 residues. Looked up from germline, CDR1 is SNHLY and CDR2 is FYNNEI. V was pared by 5 bases and J by 8 bases, with 16 bases between. In DNA form, the CDR3 reads TGTGCCAGCAGTCCCCCCGGACAGCAGCACATTCAGTACTTC. Its translation is CASSPPGQQHIQYF.

This clone came up a few times. Distinct nucleotide sequences in the sample also encode this CDR3. The rearrangement joins TRBV7-2 to TRBJ1-5; a possible D gene is TRBD1 (5 bases). V was pared by 1 base and J by 6 bases, with 13 bases between. The CDR3 runs 15 residues. Germline V gene data show CDR1 as SGHTA and CDR2 as FQGNSA. The CDR3 spells CASSLVGQGGQPQHF. The CDR3 DNA is TGTGCCAGCAGCTTAGTAGGTCAGGGAGGTCAGCCCCAGCATTTT.

This rearrangement joins TRBV20-1 to TRBJ2-3; no clear D gene. Trimming pared 6 bases from V and 1 base from J, leaving 17 bases between. Germline CDR1 reads DFQATT; CDR2 reads SNEGSKA (reference sequence). This CDR3 comprises 15 residues. The CDR3, as DNA: TGCAGTGCGAGTCCAGTCCCTGGTCGCACAGATACGCAGTATTTT. This codes for CSASPVPGRTDTQYF.

The CDR3 DNA follows: TGTGCCAGCAGTTACGGGTCAGGGCAGTACTTC. Translating it yields CASSYGSGQYF. The chain employs TRBV6-5 and TRBJ2-7; D ambiguous. This CDR3 region has 11 residues. Germline V gene sequence: CDR1 MNHEY, CDR2 SVGAGI. V lost 2 bases and J lost 9, with 8 bases in between.

The chain has TRBV19 and TRBJ1-1; tentative D call: TRBD1 (6 bases). There are 14 residues in the CDR3. Trimming took 7 bases from V and 5 from J, leaving 17 bases between them. Germline V CDR1 and CDR2: LNHDA, SQIVND (reference sequence). The CDR3 DNA is TGTGCCAGTACCCCCGCAGGGGTTGGAACTGAAGCTTTCTTT. Amino acid sequence: CASTPAGVGTEAFF.

J is TRBJ2-7 and V is TRBV6-6, with TRBD1 matching over 11 bases. Trimming cost V 5 bases and J 3 bases; bases outside gene matches: 9. Germline V gives CDR1 MNHNY, CDR2 SVGAGI (reference sequence). This CDR3 spans 16 amino acids. CDR3 nucleotide sequence: TGTGCCAGCAGTGGGACAGGGGGAAAGTTGGACTACGAGCAGTACTTC. As protein: CASSGTGGKLDYEQYF.

The chain couples TRBV5-8 to TRBJ1-1; TRBD1 agrees at 8 bases. The CDR3 is 17 amino acids. In germline, CDR1 is SGHTS, CDR2 YDEGEE. Trimming removed 6 bases from V and 1 base from J; junction bases left unmatched: 14. The CDR3 DNA reads TGTGCCAGCATCCAAGGGACAGGTTCCTCCTGGAACACTGAAGCTTTCTTT. Its protein product is CASIQGTGSSWNTEAFF.

The chain is built from TRBV29-1 and TRBJ1-2; D call uncertain. The germline CDR1 and CDR2 sequences are SQVTM and ANQGSEA. V lost 7 bases and J 3 bases, leaving 15 bases between the germline ends. CDR3 length: 13 amino acids. The CDR3: CSAGSGYDYGYTF. The DNA of the CDR3 is TGCAGCGCCGGGTCGGGATACGACTATGGCTACACCTTC.